One and the same sample provided the 23 T cell receptor beta chains below, sequenced in a study of cytomegalovirus exposure and HLA in healthy donors. PCR used 60 Vbeta primers and 13 Jbeta primers. Assay used: immunoSEQ multiplex PCR; TCRdb lists only in-frame clones, some missing. The sample holds approximately 160,000 clones, roughly 79% seen once. Sequencing was carried out using PBMCs. These receptor sequences come from a middle-aged man in good health and CMV-seronegative.

The chain is built from TRBV2 and TRBJ2-7; 9 bases are a match to TRBD2. The CDR3 is 15 residues long. Germline V CDR1 and CDR2: SNHLY, FYNNEI. V lost 2 bases to trimming and J lost 4 bases; unmatched junction nucleotides: 6. The CDR3 protein is CASSELVAGEYEQYF. CDR3 DNA: TGTGCCAGCAGTGAACTGGTAGCGGGAGAGTACGAGCAGTACTTC.

The chain carries TRBV10-2 and TRBJ1-6; 10 bases are shared with TRBD1. J lost 10 bases, V lost 3 bases, and 6 bases had no gene match. The CDR3 runs 15 residues. Germline-derived CDR1 and CDR2 are WSHSY and SAAADI. This chain's CDR3 is CASSERDRGESPLHF. In nucleotides, the CDR3 is TGCGCCAGCAGTGAACGGGACAGGGGTGAATCACCCCTCCACTTT.

This clone was picked up one time. This CDR3 is also generated by other DNA sequences in the sample. This chain uses TRBV5-1 with TRBJ1-5; 7 bases agree with TRBD1. Per germline, CDR1 SGHRS and CDR2 YFSETQ. CDR3 length: 14 amino acids. The J segment lost 2 bases and the V segment lost 4 bases, leaving 3 bases of the junction unmatched. This CDR3 is CASSLTGGNQPQHF. For the CDR3, the DNA is TGCGCCAGCAGCCTTACAGGGGGCAATCAGCCCCAGCATTTT.

This clone appeared a few times. The genes are TRBV6-4 and TRBJ2-3, with a possible D match to TRBD2 (6 bases). CDR3 length equals 17 residues. V lost 5 bases and J 0 bases, leaving 18 bases between the germline ends. Germline V gene lookup returns CDR1 MRHNA and CDR2 SNTAGT. CDR3 loop: CASSPQRLDGSTDTQYF. As DNA, the CDR3 is TGTGCCAGCAGTCCCCAACGACTAGATGGTAGCACAGATACGCAGTATTTT.

The V call is TRBV30, the J call TRBJ2-1, with TRBD2 matching over 9 bases. The V gene end was trimmed by 0 bases and the J gene end by 3 bases; junction bases not matched to a gene: 0. The CDR3 is made up of 14 amino acids. Germline V lookup: CDR1 GTSNPN, CDR2 SVGIG (reference sequence). CDR3 sequence: CAWSVTSGYNEQFF. The CDR3 DNA reads as TGTGCCTGGAGTGTGACTAGCGGCTACAATGAGCAGTTCTTC.

The gene calls are TRBV7-7 and TRBJ2-2; a weak D match, TRBD1 (5 bases). Germline CDR1 SSHAT, CDR2 FNYEAQ (reference sequence). This CDR3 contains 14 residues. V lost 4 bases to trimming and J lost 4 bases, with 10 bases between them. The CDR3 DNA sequence: TGTGCCAGCAGCTACGGACAATCCACCGGGGAGCTGTTTTTT. Protein: CASSYGQSTGELFF.

The rearrangement links TRBV2 to TRBJ1-1, with D tentatively TRBD1 (6 bases). The CDR3 loop spans 14 amino acids. Germline V gene lookup returns CDR1 SNHLY and CDR2 FYNNEI. V was shortened by 1 base and J by 10 bases, with 16 bases between the two germline ends. CDR3 bases: TGTGCCAGCAGTGAAGGAAGACAGGTAATAACAGCTTTCTTT. Encoded protein: CASSEGRQVITAFF.

On this clone: At one of its ends the junction is not consistent with the germline gene, which may arise from a read error. The V call is TRBV27, the J call TRBJ2-6; TRBD1 might be the D (5 bases). This CDR3 spans 13 amino acids. CDR1 MNHEY and CDR2 SMNVEV come from the germline V gene (reference sequence). CDR3 region: CASGRSGANGLTF. The CDR3 nucleotides are TGTGCCAGCGGCCGCTCTGGGGCCAACGGCCTGACTTTC.

This rearrangement joins TRBV2 to TRBJ2-1; D remains unclear. The length of the CDR3 is 14 residues. CDR1 and CDR2 (germline): SNHLY, FYNNEI. The V end was cut by 6 bases, the J end by 7 bases, with 16 bases between. The CDR3 loop is CASRADRVENEQFF. The CDR3 DNA reads as TGTGCCAGCAGGGCTGATCGGGTGGAAAATGAGCAGTTCTTC.

The chain carries TRBV7-9 and TRBJ1-1, with 9 bases matching TRBD1. Germline V CDR1 and CDR2: SEHNR, FQNEAQ (reference sequence). V lost 4 bases and J lost 6; bases outside the gene matches: 9. This CDR3 spans 15 amino acids. The CDR3 reads CASSSGQGNFAEAFF. CDR3 sequence (DNA): TGTGCCAGCAGCTCTGGACAGGGGAACTTTGCTGAAGCTTTCTTT.

V is TRBV5-1 and J is TRBJ2-2; 12 nucleotides line up with TRBD1. Germline CDR1 SGHRS, CDR2 YFSETQ. CDR3 length: 17 residues. V lost 5 bases, J lost 4 bases, and 9 bases stayed unmatched. The CDR3 DNA reads TGCGCCAGCAGTCACCAAGGGACAGGGGGCAGCACCGGGGAGCTGTTTTTT. This sequence encodes CASSHQGTGGSTGELFF.

The chain is built from TRBV19 and TRBJ2-1, with 8 bases that match TRBD2. This CDR3 has 16 amino acids. Germline trimming cut 1 base from V and 2 bases from J; bases unmatched to any gene: 4. Germline V gene sequence: CDR1 LNHDA, CDR2 SQIVND (reference sequence). CDR3: CASSIGGRPPYNEQFF. CDR3 coding DNA: TGTGCCAGTAGTATAGGCGGGAGGCCTCCCTACAATGAGCAGTTCTTC.

The CDR3 loop reads CASSRLAGVRETQYF. Written as DNA, the CDR3 is TGTGCCAGCAGCCGCCTAGCGGGAGTAAGAGAGACCCAGTACTTC. The chain joins TRBV28 to TRBJ2-5; 10 nucleotides align to TRBD2. The CDR3 contains 15 residues. Germline-derived CDR1 and CDR2 are MDHEN and SYDVKM. J was trimmed by 4 bases and V by 6 bases; bases with no gene match: 8.

The chain joins TRBV7-9 to TRBJ2-3; D not certain. CDR3 length: 17 amino acids. V was shortened by 2 bases and J by 2 bases, with 17 bases between the two germline ends. Germline CDR1 reads SEHNR; CDR2 reads FQNEAQ (reference sequence). The CDR3 coding sequence is TGTGCCAGCAGCTTACCCCCCCGACCAGGCGCCACAGATACGCAGTATTTT. Its translation: CASSLPPRPGATDTQYF.

V usage is TRBV7-2 and J usage is TRBJ1-1; D is ambiguous. V was pared by 1 base and J by 1 base, with 10 bases between. This CDR3 spans 15 amino acids. Germline V gene lookup returns CDR1 SGHTA and CDR2 FQGNSA. The CDR3 nucleotides are TGTGCCAGCAGCTTAGGGGTTCGGGAGAACACTGAAGCTTTCTTT. Encoded protein: CASSLGVRENTEAFF.

This clone has just one count. The chain has TRBV18 and TRBJ2-7; TRBD2 matches 9 bases. The CDR3 spans 15 residues. V dropped 3 bases and J dropped 1; count of bases not matched to a gene: 4. Germline CDR1 and CDR2: KGHSH and LQKENI. CDR3 loop: CASSPAAGGSYEQYF. In DNA, the CDR3 is TGTGCCAGCTCACCCGCAGCGGGAGGTTCCTACGAGCAGTACTTC.

As regards this clone: The same CDR3 can be traced to other DNA sequences in this sample. The genes are TRBV5-8 and TRBJ2-7; D possibly corresponds to TRBD2 (6 bases). There are 14 residues in the CDR3. V was shortened by 0 bases and J by 2 bases, with 9 bases between the two germline ends. Germline values: CDR1 SGHTS, CDR2 YDEGEE. The CDR3, as DNA: TGTGCCAGCAGCTTGGGAACTAGCACCTACGAGCAGTACTTC. It encodes CASSLGTSTYEQYF.

This clone was seen more than once but under ten times. The V and J genes are TRBV25-1 and TRBJ1-5; unclear D gene. V shed 2 bases and J shed 5 bases, with 10 bases lying between them. The CDR3 extends over 14 amino acids. The germline CDR1 and CDR2 sequences are MGHDK and SYGVNS. CDR3 residues: CASSEHGGDQPQHF. The CDR3, as DNA: TGTGCCAGCAGTGAACACGGCGGCGATCAGCCCCAGCATTTT.

The count of this clone is one. The chain employs TRBV29-1 and TRBJ2-5; the D gene is possibly TRBD1 (6 bases). V lost 1 base and J lost 3, with 12 bases in between. The CDR3 is 14 amino acids. Germline-derived CDR1 and CDR2 are SQVTM and ANQGSEA. The CDR3 nucleotides read TGCAGCGTTGAAGGGTCCTACAGGGAAGAGACCCAGTACTTC. Protein product: CSVEGSYREETQYF.

The rearrangement uses TRBV10-3 and TRBJ1-2; no firm D call. Germline CDR1 and CDR2: ENHRY and SYGVKD. The V and J ends lost 3 bases and 6 bases respectively, with 14 bases between them. The CDR3 runs to 14 residues. CDR3 loop: CAISDYRKEDGYTF. DNA for the CDR3: TGTGCCATCAGTGATTACCGGAAGGAGGATGGCTACACCTTC.

This sequence joins TRBV6-5 and TRBJ1-1; 8 positions match TRBD1. This CDR3 comprises 15 residues. Germline lookup yields CDR1 MNHEY and CDR2 SVGAGI. V was clipped by 6 bases and J by 0 bases; unmatched bases: 6. As DNA, the CDR3 is TGTGCCAGCAGCAACAGGGGGAAAATGAACACTGAAGCTTTCTTT. It translates to CASSNRGKMNTEAFF.

J is TRBJ1-2 and V is TRBV29-1, with D maybe TRBD1 (6 bases). Germline V CDR1 and CDR2: SQVTM, ANQGSEA. Trimming pared 1 base from V and 4 bases from J, leaving 10 bases between. The CDR3 consists of 13 residues. The CDR3 sequence: CSVEGQETYGYTF. The CDR3 nucleotides are TGCAGCGTTGAAGGACAGGAGACCTATGGCTACACCTTC.

V usage is TRBV29-1 and J usage is TRBJ2-2, with TRBD1 matching over 9 bases. Trimming at V came to 7 bases and at J to 5 bases, leaving 8 bases not matched to a gene. Germline loops: CDR1 SQVTM, CDR2 ANQGSEA. The CDR3 is made up of 14 amino acids. The CDR3 nucleotides are TGCAGCGCCGGACAGGGGACGGGAACCGGGGAGCTGTTTTTT. It yields the protein CSAGQGTGTGELFF.